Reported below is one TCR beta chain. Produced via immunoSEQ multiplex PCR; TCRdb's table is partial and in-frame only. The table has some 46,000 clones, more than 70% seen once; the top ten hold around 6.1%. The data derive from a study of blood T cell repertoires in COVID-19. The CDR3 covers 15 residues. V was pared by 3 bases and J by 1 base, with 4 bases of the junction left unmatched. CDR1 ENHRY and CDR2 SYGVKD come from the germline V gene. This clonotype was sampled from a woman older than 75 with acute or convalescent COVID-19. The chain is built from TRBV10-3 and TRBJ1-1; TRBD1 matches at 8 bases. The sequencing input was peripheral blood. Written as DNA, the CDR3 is TGTGCCATCAGTGAAATAGGACAGGGGAACACTGAAGCTTTCTTT. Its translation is CAISEIGQGNTEAFF.